Following are 32 T cell receptor beta chains from one sample sequenced in a study of molecular identifiers for immune sequencing clone quantification. TCRdb recomputed calls from the PCR reads with MiXCR, one row per CDR3 protein. The top ten hold more than 0.8% of the sample, which has about 510,000 distinct CDR3 sequences, about 20% seen once. Sample: naive CD8+ T cells from blood, with Jurkat cell RNA spiked in. Indicated subset: FACS-sorted CD8+CD4-CCR7+CD45RA+ naive T cells. The receptor set was obtained from a human donor in good health. Some libraries in this study had Jurkat cell RNA spiked in.

This clonotype came up many times. This sequence joins TRBV29-1 and TRBJ1-5; D unclear. V lost 7 bases and J 6 bases, leaving 16 bases between the germline ends. CDR1 SQVTM and CDR2 ANQGSEA come from the germline V gene. CDR3 length: 13 residues. CDR3 sequence (DNA): TGCAGCGGGGATCAGCCGCGGGGTCAGCCCCAGCATTTT. This encodes CSGDQPRGQPQHF.

This chain links TRBV30 with TRBJ2-5; D may be TRBD1 (6 bases). Trimming cost V 8 bases and J 5 bases, with 18 bases left between them. Germline V gene data show CDR1 as GTSNPN and CDR2 as SVGIG (reference sequence). This CDR3 spans 13 amino acids. The CDR3 bases are TGTGCCGGACAGCGAGGATTGGGGGAGACCCAGTACTTC. Protein product: CAGQRGLGETQYF.

This chain connects TRBV20-1 to TRBJ2-3, with 7 bases that match TRBD1. J was trimmed by 3 bases and V by 0 bases; bases with no gene match: 9. The CDR3 is 16 residues long. Per the germline V gene, CDR1 is DFQATT and CDR2 is SNEGSKA (reference sequence). The CDR3: CSARDSRDSHTDTQYF. In nucleotides, the CDR3 is TGCAGTGCTAGAGATTCCCGGGACAGCCATACAGATACGCAGTATTTT.

This sequence joins TRBV19 and TRBJ2-2, with 12 nucleotides matching TRBD2. With V trimmed by 1 base and J by 7 bases, 4 bases remained unmatched. There are 16 residues in the CDR3. Germline V CDR1 and CDR2: LNHDA, SQIVND (reference sequence). The CDR3 is CASSIGLAGVIGELFF. CDR3 sequence (DNA): TGTGCCAGTAGTATAGGACTAGCGGGAGTGATCGGGGAGCTGTTTTTT.

Notes on this clonotype: This may come from a read error, since a much larger clone is one base off. This sequence joins TRBV29-1 and TRBJ2-7; TRBD2 matches at 7 bases. Per germline, CDR1 SQVTM and CDR2 ANQGSEA. The length of the CDR3 is 14 residues. The junction had 3 bases not matched to a gene; V was cut back by 1 base and J by 0 bases. The CDR3 DNA reads TGCAGCGTTGAAGGTAGCGGGTGCTCCTACGAGCAGTACTTC. It codes for CSVEGSGCSYEQYF.

This clonotype was seen a handful of times. The rearrangement uses TRBV19 and TRBJ1-5; D gene unclear. Per the germline V gene, CDR1 is LNHDA and CDR2 is SQIVND (reference sequence). The germline V and J ends were trimmed by 9 bases and 1 base, with 10 bases remaining between them. This CDR3 has 13 residues. CDR3: CASLLGSNQPQHF. The CDR3 DNA sequence: TGTGCCAGCCTCCTAGGGAGCAATCAGCCCCAGCATTTT.

This clonotype came up a few times. The chain recombines TRBV4-3 with TRBJ2-7, with 7 bases identical to TRBD2. With 2 bases clipped from V and 4 bases from J, the junction kept 8 bases outside the gene matches. Germline-derived CDR1 and CDR2 are LGHNA and YSLEER. The CDR3 runs 15 residues. The CDR3 here is CASSQTSAGEYEQYF. The CDR3 DNA follows: TGCGCCAGCAGCCAAACCTCTGCGGGAGAGTACGAGCAGTACTTC.

This clonotype was counted at least ten times. J is TRBJ1-4 and V is TRBV7-9, with TRBD1 matching 7 bases. J lost 2 bases, V lost 1 base, and 16 bases had no gene match. Germline CDR1 and CDR2: SEHNR and FQNEAQ (reference sequence). The CDR3 has 20 amino acids. The CDR3 region is CASSLVQLTGQLFTNEKLFF. The DNA of the CDR3 is TGTGCCAGCAGCTTAGTGCAGTTGACGGGACAGCTTTTCACTAATGAAAAACTGTTTTTT.

The rearrangement joins TRBV2 to TRBJ2-7; D might be TRBD2 (7 bases). V was clipped by 4 bases and J by 4 bases, with 14 bases between them. The CDR3 has 14 amino acids. CDR1 is SNHLY, CDR2 FYNNEI, per germline. The CDR3 nucleotides are TGTGCCAGCAGTGTGGCGGGGGCGCAGTACGAGCAGTACTTC. Translated, it gives CASSVAGAQYEQYF.

Turning to this clonotype: A single base separates this from a much larger clone, so it may be a read error. The genes are TRBV14 and TRBJ1-2; D not resolved. CDR1 is SGHDN and CDR2 is FVKESK in the germline V gene. This CDR3 is 16 amino acids long. This chain's CDR3 is CASSQARTVNNHGYTF. The CDR3 nucleotides are TGTGCCAGCAGCCAAGCCCGGACGGTGAATAACCATGGCTACACCTTC.

Concerning this clonotype itself: Given a much more abundant clone one base away, this may be a read error. The conserved final phenylalanine or tryptophan is absent from the CDR3, which likely points to a read error. The rearrangement uses TRBV7-2 and TRBJ1-1, with D perhaps TRBD1 (5 bases). V was pared by 5 bases and J by 3 bases, with 13 bases between. Germline CDR1 SGHTA, CDR2 FQGNSA. This CDR3 contains 14 residues. CDR3 loop: CASSPLTAYTEAFS. The CDR3, as DNA: TGTGCCAGCAGCCCGTTGACAGCCTACACTGAAGCTTTCTCT.

Points on this clonotype: At one of its ends the junction is not consistent with the germline gene, which may arise from a read error. The chain couples TRBV7-7 to TRBJ2-1; 7 bases map to TRBD1. This CDR3 has 16 residues. CDR1 SSHAT and CDR2 FNYEAQ come from the germline V gene (reference sequence). The CDR3 loop is CASSSKDRVPYNEQLF. The CDR3 nucleotides read TGTGCTAGCAGCTCAAAAGACAGGGTACCATACAATGAGCAGCTCTTC.

This clonotype was seen at least ten times. The V call is TRBV4-3, the J call TRBJ1-4, with D uncertain. Germline lookup yields CDR1 LGHNA and CDR2 YSLEER. The germline V and J ends were trimmed by 1 base and 3 bases, with 12 bases remaining between them. CDR3 length equals 16 residues. The CDR3: CASSQVDKGPNEKLFF. The CDR3 bases are TGCGCCAGCAGCCAAGTTGACAAGGGCCCTAATGAAAAACTGTTTTTT.

This clonotype has more than one count but fewer than ten. The genes are TRBV12-5 and TRBJ2-7; TRBD2 might be the D (7 bases). Germline-derived CDR1 and CDR2 are LGHNT and FRNRAP. This CDR3 spans 14 amino acids. The germline V and J ends were trimmed by 2 bases and 5 bases, with 13 bases remaining between them. CDR3 in amino acids: CASGLFGGLNEQYF. In nucleotides, the CDR3 is TGTGCTAGTGGTTTGTTCGGGGGGCTCAACGAGCAGTACTTC.

This clonotype was recorded many times. The gene calls are TRBV6-5 and TRBJ2-2; 8 positions agree with TRBD2. Germline V gives CDR1 MNHEY, CDR2 SVGAGI. This CDR3 comprises 18 residues. Losses at the gene ends were 2 bases for V and 4 bases for J; bases not matched to a gene: 12. The CDR3 region has the DNA TGTGCCAGCAGTTACGGGACTAGTTCTTTGGGTATCACCGGGGAGCTGTTTTTT. It translates to CASSYGTSSLGITGELFF.

V gene TRBV30 combines with J gene TRBJ1-2; no firm D call. The V end lost 0 bases, the J end lost 8 bases, and 19 bases lay between the germline ends. Germline V CDR1 and CDR2: GTSNPN, SVGIG (reference sequence). CDR3 length: 15 amino acids. CDR3: CAWSVSLSPSWGYTF. CDR3 DNA: TGTGCCTGGAGTGTTTCTCTGTCGCCAAGTTGGGGCTACACCTTC.

This clonotype was seen repeatedly, ten times or more. The CDR3: CASSVAYGGLNTEAFF. For the CDR3, the DNA is TGTGCCAGCAGCGTAGCTTATGGGGGTTTGAACACTGAAGCTTTCTTT. The rearrangement joins TRBV9 to TRBJ1-1, with D possibly matching TRBD1 (5 bases). With 0 bases removed from V and 0 bases from J, the gap between germline ends came to 12 bases. Germline lookup yields CDR1 SGDLS and CDR2 YYNGEE. The CDR3 has 16 amino acids.

This clonotype was seen only a few times. The CDR3 reads CAWEDREEYEQYF. The CDR3 region has the DNA TGTGCCTGGGAGGACAGGGAAGAGTACGAGCAGTACTTC. The chain combines TRBV30 with TRBJ2-7; TRBD1 matches at 8 bases. Looked up from germline, CDR1 is GTSNPN and CDR2 is SVGIG (reference sequence). The CDR3 is made up of 13 amino acids. V lost 5 bases to trimming and J lost 4 bases; unmatched junction nucleotides: 7.

About this clonotype itself: This may be a read error, as it is one base from a much larger clone. This chain connects TRBV5-1 to TRBJ2-3, with D hard to call. Trimming took off 0 bases at V and 4 bases at J, with 9 bases between the two ends. Per germline, CDR1 SGHRS and CDR2 YFSETQ. CDR3 length: 14 amino acids. Written as DNA, the CDR3 is TGCGCCAGCAGCTTGGTATCGGACGCAGATACGCAGTATTTT. Its protein product is CASSLVSDADTQYF.

The CDR3 is CASSIGTRGGTEQYF. The CDR3 DNA follows: TGTGCCAGTAGTATTGGGACCAGGGGAGGCACCGAGCAGTACTTC. The J gene is TRBJ2-7, the V gene TRBV19; D may correspond to TRBD1 or TRBD2 (6 bases each). The CDR3 extends over 15 amino acids. The ends were cut back, 3 bases at V and 6 bases at J, with 18 bases in the middle. In germline, CDR1 is LNHDA, CDR2 SQIVND (reference sequence). Full variable domain (missing parts from reference TRBV19 and TRBJ2-7): DGGITQSPKYLFRKEGQNVTLSCEQNLNHDAMYWYRQDPGQGLRLIYYSQIVNDFQKGDIAEGYSVSREKKESFPLTVTSAQKNPTAFYLCASSIGTRGGTEQYFGPGTRLTVT.

As regards this clonotype: Given a much more abundant clone one base away, this may be a read error. V gene TRBV7-9 combines with J gene TRBJ2-2; 7 bases are a match to TRBD1. From germline, CDR1 is SEHNR and CDR2 FQNEAQ (reference sequence). The CDR3 sequence is 15 residues long. The DNA of the CDR3 is TGTGTCAGCAGCTTGAGGGGGCCGAGCACCGGGGAGCTGTTTTTT. It codes for CVSSLRGPSTGELFF.

This clonotype was recorded a few times. The CDR3: CSVEGEASGGLSYNEQFF. The DNA of the CDR3 is TGCAGCGTTGAAGGGGAGGCTAGCGGGGGTCTCTCCTACAATGAGCAGTTCTTC. V is TRBV29-1 and J is TRBJ2-1; 10 bases align to TRBD2. With V trimmed by 1 base and J by 0 bases, 9 bases remained unmatched. This CDR3 has 18 residues. From germline, CDR1 is SQVTM and CDR2 ANQGSEA.

This clonotype was counted ten times or more. The chain uses TRBV6-6 and TRBJ1-1, with D possibly TRBD1 on 5 matching bases. The germline V and J ends were trimmed by 11 bases and 0 bases, with 16 bases remaining between them. The CDR3 totals 14 residues. The germline V gene has CDR1 MNHNY and CDR2 SVGAGI (reference sequence). The CDR3 DNA reads as TGTGCCGGGGCCCCAACAGTGATGAACACTGAAGCTTTCTTT. It is translated as CAGAPTVMNTEAFF.

This clonotype was seen a handful of times. The V and J genes are TRBV19 and TRBJ1-1, with a possible D match to TRBD1 (5 bases). The CDR3 is made up of 13 amino acids. CDR1 and CDR2 from the germline V gene are LNHDA and SQIVND (reference sequence). V lost 2 bases and J 4 bases, leaving 8 bases between the germline ends. The CDR3 DNA follows: TGTGCCAGTAGTATATTCCAGGGCACTGAAGCTTTCTTT. Translating it yields CASSIFQGTEAFF. Drawing the rest from reference TRBV19 and TRBJ1-1, the complete variable domain is DGGITQSPKYLFRKEGQNVTLSCEQNLNHDAMYWYRQDPGQGLRLIYYSQIVNDFQKGDIAEGYSVSREKKESFPLTVTSAQKNPTAFYLCASSIFQGTEAFFGQGTRLTVV.

This clonotype was counted only a few times. The V call is TRBV29-1, the J call TRBJ2-7; 10 positions match TRBD1. CDR3 size: 12 residues. Looked up from germline, CDR1 is SQVTM and CDR2 is ANQGSEA. V shed 4 bases, J shed 7 bases, and the junction held 4 bases outside the gene matches. The CDR3 nucleotides read TGCAGCGTTGGGGACAGGGGTTGGGAGCAGTACTTC. Amino acids: CSVGDRGWEQYF.

This clonotype was detected many times. The gene calls are TRBV12-3 or TRBV12-4 and TRBJ2-7; D gene ambiguous. Trimming left V 4 bases short and J 7 bases short, with 11 bases between. The CDR3 loop spans 12 amino acids. CDR3 loop: CASSSLHREQYF. The CDR3, as DNA: TGTGCCAGCAGTTCCCTCCACCGGGAGCAGTACTTC.

The V call is TRBV5-6, the J call TRBJ2-3, with 8 positions matching TRBD2. The junction had 10 bases not matched to a gene; V was cut back by 3 bases and J by 4 bases. Per germline, CDR1 SGHDT and CDR2 YYEEEE. The CDR3 is 16 amino acids. DNA of the CDR3: TGTGCCAGCAGCTCCCACCGGGGGGGCAACGCAGATACGCAGTATTTT. This translates into CASSSHRGGNADTQYF.

Of note for this clonotype: An end of the junction does not agree with germline; a read error may underlie this. This chain links TRBV12-3 or TRBV12-4 with TRBJ2-7; D ambiguous. The CDR3 covers 11 residues. In DNA, the CDR3 is TGTGCCAGCGGTTTTTCCCGCGAGCAGTACTTC. Protein sequence: CASGFSREQYF.

For this clonotype: A clone one base away is much larger, so this may be a read error. The chain has TRBV7-9 and TRBJ1-5; D uncertain. CDR3 size: 13 residues. Germline V lookup: CDR1 SEHNR, CDR2 FQNEAQ (reference sequence). CDR3 in DNA: TGTGCCAGCAACTTAAGTGATTATCAGCCCCAGCATTTT. This translates into CASNLSDYQPQHF.

This clonotype was recorded many times. The chain has TRBV4-2 and TRBJ1-5; 7 bases map to TRBD1. The CDR3 totals 13 residues. V lost 5 bases and J lost 5; bases outside the gene matches: 3. Germline CDR1 reads LGHNA; CDR2 reads YNFKEQ. Written as DNA, the CDR3 is TGTGCCAGCAGCTCAACAGGGGATCAGCCCCAGCATTTT. The encoded protein is CASSSTGDQPQHF.

To note about this clonotype: A read error may produce the germline difference seen at one junction end. The chain employs TRBV20-1 and TRBJ2-5; TRBD2 matches at 16 bases. CDR1 is DFQATT and CDR2 is SNEGSKA in the germline V gene (reference sequence). This CDR3 contains 18 residues. CDR3 in DNA: TGCTGTGCGGTCATCCCGGGACTAGCGGGGGGGCCTCAAGAGACCCAGTACTTC. Translation: CCAVIPGLAGGPQETQYF.

This clonotype has at least ten counts. The chain employs TRBV20-1 and TRBJ2-5; 10 nucleotides agree with TRBD2. CDR3 length: 15 residues. Germline V gives CDR1 DFQATT, CDR2 SNEGSKA (reference sequence). Trimming took 3 bases from V and 0 from J; bases not matched to a gene: 4. The CDR3 DNA reads TGCAGTGCTAGCCCCCTAGCGGGGGACCAAGAGACCCAGTACTTC. Translation gives CSASPLAGDQETQYF.